This T cell receptor (beta chain) was identified in a study of tumor-infiltrating lymphocytes in localized non-small cell lung cancer. Deletions cut 4 bases from V and 5 bases from J, with 16 bases between. Per germline, CDR1 SGHNT and CDR2 YYREEE (reference sequence). CDR3 length equals 15 residues. The protocol was immunoSEQ multiplex PCR, while the TCRdb copy is restricted to in-frame clones and leaves out a portion. In the table there are about 6,400 clones, 70% to 75% of which are singletons. About this clone: Its target is unknown.

Study-wide points: Only some patients had TCR sequencing, depending on available tissue.

The V call is TRBV5-4, the J call TRBJ2-1; D may be TRBD1 (6 bases). The receptor comes from a human donor with non-small cell lung cancer. Sequencing input: lung tumor tissue. CDR3 sequence: CASSGGSFPHNEQFF. As DNA, the CDR3 is TGTGCCAGCAGCGGGGGCTCTTTTCCTCACAATGAGCAGTTCTTC.